This T cell receptor (beta chain) derives from a study of metastatic and nonmetastatic thyroid tumors. Study at large: Across peripheral blood and tumor or nodule tissue samples taken from malignant and benign thyroid patients, the repertoires were compared with one another.

This clone was counted ten times or more. Its specificity is not known. Study findings and constraints: For both blood and tumor, malignant thyroid tumors reportedly showed significantly higher TCR beta diversity than benign nodules did.

Per the original data handling: The distant-metastasis classifier for papillary thyroid cancer was built from CDR3 differences across clinicopathological groups. TCRdb reprocessed the PCR reads via MiXCR. These V and J calls rely on TCRdb rather than the paper's analysis. This sample has about 23,000 clones; more than 20% occur once, and the top ten carry around 12%. The CDR3 has 14 residues. The junction had 6 bases not matched to a gene; V was cut back by 3 bases and J by 5 bases. The germline V gene encodes CDR1 DFQATT and CDR2 SNEGSKA (reference sequence). Among the patients, none had received any treatment before thyroid surgery.

The rearrangement joins TRBV20-1 to TRBJ2-4, with 8 bases aligning to TRBD1. Sequenced: tumor tissue. The TCR originated in a male donor with papillary thyroid cancer or a benign thyroid nodule (not recorded which). Some clones in this sample may be carry-over from other donors' samples. This CDR3 reads CSASPPDRENIQYF. CDR3 sequence (DNA): TGCAGTGCTAGCCCCCCGGACAGGGAAAACATTCAGTACTTC.